Presented here are 21 T cell receptor beta chains from one specimen sequenced in a study of memory CD4+ T cells and cytomegalovirus serostatus. Single viable CD3+CD4+CD8-CD45RO+ cells were sorted as the memory CD4+ T cells. Some clones are missing from TCRdb's copy, which holds only in-frame ones; the method was immunoSEQ multiplex PCR. The sample shows about 47,000 clones, about 70% of them seen only once. The sequencing sample was made of memory CD4+ T cells from blood. These receptors all stem from an adult in good health and CMV-seropositive.

The chain has TRBV11-2 and TRBJ2-5; 13 bases are shared with TRBD2. Trimming at V came to 5 bases and at J to 4 bases, leaving 4 bases not matched to a gene. Germline V lookup: CDR1 SGHAT, CDR2 FQNNGV. CDR3 length equals 15 residues. CDR3 protein: CASSRTSGGGETQYF. DNA of the CDR3: TGTGCCAGCAGCAGGACTAGCGGGGGAGGAGAGACCCAGTACTTC.

This clone was recorded once. The sample holds other DNA sequences that translate to the same CDR3. The chain couples TRBV19 to TRBJ1-5, with 7 bases identical to TRBD1. J was trimmed by 7 bases and V by 0 bases; bases with no gene match: 6. This CDR3 has 15 residues. Germline assignment: CDR1 LNHDA and CDR2 SQIVND (reference sequence). The CDR3 nucleotides read TGTGCCAGTAGTATAGATCGACAGGGAGAACAGCCCCAGCATTTT. Translation: CASSIDRQGEQPQHF.

The DNA of the CDR3 is TGTGCCAGCAGCTCAAGCGGGAACAATGAGCAGTTCTTC. It codes for CASSSSGNNEQFF. J is TRBJ2-1 and V is TRBV5-5; 7 positions match TRBD2. V was pared by 3 bases and J by 5 bases, with 2 bases of the junction left unmatched. The CDR3 is 13 amino acids. CDR1 and CDR2 from the germline V gene are SGHKS and YYEKEE (reference sequence). Supplemented by reference TRBV5-5 and TRBJ2-1, the full variable domain reads DAGVTQSPTHLIKTRGQQVTLRCSPISGHKSVSWYQQVLGQGPQFIFQYYEKEERGRGNFPDRFSARQFPNYSSELNVNALLLGDSALYLCASSSSGNNEQFFGPGTRLTVL.

The V and J genes are TRBV5-4 and TRBJ1-5; tentatively, D is TRBD1 (6 bases). With 0 bases removed from V and 10 bases from J, the gap between germline ends came to 14 bases. Per germline, CDR1 SGHNT and CDR2 YYREEE (reference sequence). The CDR3 consists of 14 residues. The CDR3, as DNA: TGTGCCAGCAGCTTGGATGGCCCTGGGGGCCCCCAGCATTTT. Translation gives CASSLDGPGGPQHF.

The chain links TRBV4-2 to TRBJ2-2, with D possibly TRBD2 on 5 matching bases. The CDR3 is made up of 14 amino acids. CDR1 and CDR2 (germline): LGHNA, YNFKEQ. V was pared by 2 bases and J by 4 bases, with 8 bases between. In DNA form, the CDR3 reads TGTGCCAGCAGCCAAAGCGCGGGCACCGGGGAGCTGTTTTTT. This sequence encodes CASSQSAGTGELFF.

The chain couples TRBV29-1 to TRBJ2-1; TRBD1 or TRBD2 may be the D gene (5 bases each). V was pared by 3 bases and J by 6 bases, with 9 bases between. The CDR3 covers 12 residues. Germline V CDR1 and CDR2: SQVTM, ANQGSEA. The CDR3, as DNA: TGCAGCGTTGACAGGGCGGGCAATGAGCAGTTCTTC. Translation: CSVDRAGNEQFF.

CDR3 protein: CATGRDSYNEQFF. Here the CDR3 DNA reads TGCGCCACGGGCCGGGACAGTTACAATGAGCAGTTCTTC. V and J are TRBV10-2 and TRBJ2-1; the match to TRBD1 covers 7 bases. V gave up 10 bases and J gave up 4 bases; unmatched junction bases: 7. CDR1 and CDR2 (germline): WSHSY, SAAADI. This CDR3 spans 13 amino acids.

This CDR3 reads CASSLDGTGFGNTIYF. CDR3 sequence (DNA): TGCGCCAGCAGCTTGGATGGGACAGGGTTTGGAAACACCATATATTTT. This chain uses TRBV5-1 with TRBJ1-3, with TRBD1 identical over 9 bases. The V and J ends lost 0 bases and 3 bases, in that order; junction bases with no gene match: 4. The CDR3 extends over 16 amino acids. Germline V CDR1 and CDR2: SGHRS, YFSETQ.

The V and J genes are TRBV2 and TRBJ2-3, with D unresolved. The V gene lost 3 bases and the J gene lost 1 base, with 5 bases spanning the gap. Germline V gene lookup returns CDR1 SNHLY and CDR2 FYNNEI. This CDR3 comprises 13 residues. This chain's CDR3 is CASSDDGTDTQYF. For the CDR3, the DNA is TGTGCCAGCAGTGACGACGGCACAGATACGCAGTATTTT.

The rearrangement uses TRBV5-1 and TRBJ1-1; no clear D. The germline V and J ends were trimmed by 0 bases and 0 bases, with 6 bases remaining between them. CDR3 length equals 14 residues. Germline V gives CDR1 SGHRS, CDR2 YFSETQ. The CDR3 reads CASSLGTMNTEAFF. The CDR3 DNA reads TGCGCCAGCAGCTTGGGTACCATGAACACTGAAGCTTTCTTT.

This clone was found a few times. The chain joins TRBV11-2 to TRBJ2-1; 14 bases are shared with TRBD2. Germline trimming cut 4 bases from V and 16 bases from J; bases unmatched to any gene: 12. In germline, CDR1 is SGHAT, CDR2 FQNNGV. CDR3 length: 15 residues. CDR3 DNA: TGTGCCAGCAGCTCAACCGGGACTAGCGGGGGCACTTACTTCTTC. Its protein is CASSSTGTSGGTYFF.

This clone was counted only a few times. The V call is TRBV19, the J call TRBJ2-6; the match to TRBD1 covers 9 bases. CDR3 size: 21 residues. The V segment lost 6 bases and the J segment 0 bases; nucleotides outside the gene matches: 18. CDR1 is LNHDA and CDR2 is SQIVND in the germline V gene (reference sequence). CDR3 DNA sequence: TGTGCCAGTAGGACGCGAGGGGACAGGGTTAAACCGGTCTCTGGGGCCAACGTCCTGACTTTC. It specifies CASRTRGDRVKPVSGANVLTF.

The count of this clone is one. The V gene is TRBV5-1, the J gene TRBJ1-5, with D unclear. CDR1 and CDR2 (germline): SGHRS, YFSETQ. The V end lost 0 bases, the J end lost 6 bases, and 10 bases lay between the germline ends. This CDR3 has 14 residues. The CDR3 region has the DNA TGCGCCAGCAGCTTGGGTGGGGATCTTCAGCCCCAGCATTTT. This codes for CASSLGGDLQPQHF.

The V gene is TRBV7-2, the J gene TRBJ1-2; D perhaps matches TRBD1 (5 bases). The length of the CDR3 is 16 residues. The V and J ends lost 5 bases and 7 bases respectively, with 23 bases between them. Germline values: CDR1 SGHTA, CDR2 FQGNSA. CDR3 sequence (DNA): TGTGCCAGCAGCCCTTCCCCCGACAGCGCCCTATCTGGCTACACCTTC. Protein: CASSPSPDSALSGYTF.

In its sample, this clone was seen once. The V call is TRBV7-8, the J call TRBJ2-4; 15 bases are shared with TRBD2. The V segment lost 1 base and the J segment 9 bases; nucleotides outside the gene matches: 10. CDR1 is SGHVS, CDR2 FQNEAQ, per germline. The CDR3 is 18 residues long. CDR3 sequence reads: CASSLEAGTSGGTIIQYF. In DNA, the CDR3 is TGTGCCAGCAGCTTAGAGGCCGGGACTAGCGGGGGGACAATCATTCAGTACTTC.

CDR3 amino acids: CASRDRVSNEQYF. In DNA form, the CDR3 reads TGTGCCAGTAGGGACAGGGTATCAAACGAGCAGTACTTC. This chain joins TRBV19 and TRBJ2-7, with 8 bases matching TRBD1. V shed 6 bases, J shed 5 bases, and the junction held 6 bases outside the gene matches. This CDR3 spans 13 amino acids. Germline lookup yields CDR1 LNHDA and CDR2 SQIVND (reference sequence).

The genes are TRBV6-1 and TRBJ1-1; 7 bases line up with TRBD1. Germline V gene sequence: CDR1 MNHNS, CDR2 SASEGT. Trimming cost V 3 bases and J 0 bases; bases outside gene matches: 10. This CDR3 has 17 amino acids. CDR3 sequence reads: CASSDRLYRGLNTEAFF. CDR3 DNA: TGTGCCAGCAGTGACCGACTATACAGGGGACTGAACACTGAAGCTTTCTTT.

This clone showed up just a few times. The genes are TRBV6-6 and TRBJ1-6, with a weak D call TRBD1 (5 bases). The CDR3 has 13 residues. V lost 7 bases, J lost 6 bases, and 10 bases lay in between. CDR1 is MNHNY and CDR2 is SVGAGI in the germline V gene (reference sequence). Here the CDR3 reads CASITGVNSPLHF. CDR3 DNA sequence: TGTGCCAGCATAACGGGGGTTAATTCACCCCTCCACTTT.

This rearrangement joins TRBV25-1 to TRBJ2-2, with a possible D match to TRBD2 (5 bases). CDR1 and CDR2 from the germline V gene are MGHDK and SYGVNS. Trimming took off 8 bases at V and 7 bases at J, with 17 bases between the two ends. CDR3 length: 14 amino acids. The CDR3 sequence: CASGGDIRHGELFF. CDR3 coding DNA: TGTGCCAGCGGAGGAGACATCAGGCACGGGGAGCTGTTTTTT.

The rearrangement uses TRBV7-2 and TRBJ1-5; 8 bases line up with TRBD1. This CDR3 region has 13 residues. Germline-derived CDR1 and CDR2 are SGHTA and FQGNSA. With V trimmed by 6 bases and J by 5 bases, 3 bases remained unmatched. The CDR3 nucleotides read TGTGCCAGCAGTTTGACAGGGGATCAGCCCCAGCATTTT. Translated: CASSLTGDQPQHF.

This clone has a handful of counts. The sample contains more than one DNA sequence encoding this CDR3. The rearrangement links TRBV5-1 to TRBJ2-7, with TRBD1 as a possible D gene (6 bases). Germline values: CDR1 SGHRS, CDR2 YFSETQ. CDR3 size: 14 residues. Trimming shortened V by 0 bases and J by 3 bases, and 10 bases separated the two germline ends. CDR3 nucleotides: TGCGCCAGCAGCTTGGTGCGGACAGACTACGAGCAGTACTTC. Its translation: CASSLVRTDYEQYF. The full variable domain, in which reference TRBV5-1 and TRBJ2-7 provide the parts outside the CDR3, is KAGVTQTPRYLIKTRGQQVTLSCSPISGHRSVSWYQQTPGQGLQFLFEYFSETQRNKGNFPGRFSGRQFSNSRSEMNVSTLELGDSALYLCASSLVRTDYEQYFGPGTRLTVT.